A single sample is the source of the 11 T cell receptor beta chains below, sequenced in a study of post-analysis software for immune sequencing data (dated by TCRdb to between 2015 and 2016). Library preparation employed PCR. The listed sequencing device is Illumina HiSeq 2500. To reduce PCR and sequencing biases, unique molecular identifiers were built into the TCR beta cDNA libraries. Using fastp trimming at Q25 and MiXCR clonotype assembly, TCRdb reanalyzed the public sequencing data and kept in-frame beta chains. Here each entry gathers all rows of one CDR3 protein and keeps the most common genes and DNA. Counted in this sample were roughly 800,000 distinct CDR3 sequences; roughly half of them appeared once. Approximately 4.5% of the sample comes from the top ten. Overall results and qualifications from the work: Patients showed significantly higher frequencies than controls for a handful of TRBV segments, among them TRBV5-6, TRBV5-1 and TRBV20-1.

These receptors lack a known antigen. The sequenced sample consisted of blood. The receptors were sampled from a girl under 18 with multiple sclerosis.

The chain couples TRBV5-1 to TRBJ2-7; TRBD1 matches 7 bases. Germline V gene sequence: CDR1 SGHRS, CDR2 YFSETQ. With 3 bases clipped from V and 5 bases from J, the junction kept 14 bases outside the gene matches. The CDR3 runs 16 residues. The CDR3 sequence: CASSSFLGGGRDEQYF. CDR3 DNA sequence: TGCGCCAGCAGCTCCTTCCTAGGGGGCGGAAGGGACGAGCAGTACTTC.

The CDR3 here is CASSGTSGSAGIETQYF. CDR3 bases: TGTGCCAGCAGTGGGACTAGCGGGAGCGCGGGTATAGAGACCCAGTACTTC. The V and J genes are TRBV2 and TRBJ2-5; 13 positions match TRBD2. In germline, CDR1 is SNHLY, CDR2 FYNNEI. The CDR3 sequence is 17 residues long. The ends lost 4 bases at V and 4 bases at J; junction bases unmatched: 9.

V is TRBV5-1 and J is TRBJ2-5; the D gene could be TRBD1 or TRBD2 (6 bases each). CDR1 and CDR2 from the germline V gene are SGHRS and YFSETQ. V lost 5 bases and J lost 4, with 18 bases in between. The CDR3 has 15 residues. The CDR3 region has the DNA TGCGCCAGCAGATCCGCAGGAGGGGGGTCAGAGACCCAGTACTTC. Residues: CASRSAGGGSETQYF.

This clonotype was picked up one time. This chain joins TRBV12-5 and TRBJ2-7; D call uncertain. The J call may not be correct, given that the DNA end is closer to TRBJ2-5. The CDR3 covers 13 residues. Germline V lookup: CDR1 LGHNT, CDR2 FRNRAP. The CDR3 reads CASATRIGETQYF. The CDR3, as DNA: TGTGCTAGTGCCACCCGCATAGGGGAGACCCAGTACTTC.

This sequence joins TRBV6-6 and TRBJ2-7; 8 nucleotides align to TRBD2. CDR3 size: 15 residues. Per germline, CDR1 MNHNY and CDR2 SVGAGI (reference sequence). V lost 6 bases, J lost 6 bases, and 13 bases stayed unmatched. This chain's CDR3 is CASSPGASGSVEQYF. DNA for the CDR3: TGTGCCAGCAGCCCCGGGGCTAGCGGGTCGGTCGAGCAGTACTTC.

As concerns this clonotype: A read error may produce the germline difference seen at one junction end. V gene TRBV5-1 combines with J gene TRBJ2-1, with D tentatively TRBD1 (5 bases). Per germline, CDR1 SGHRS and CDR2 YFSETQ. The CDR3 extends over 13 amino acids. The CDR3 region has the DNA TGCGCCAGCAGCATCGACAGTAACAATGAGCGGTTCTTC. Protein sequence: CASSIDSNNERFF.

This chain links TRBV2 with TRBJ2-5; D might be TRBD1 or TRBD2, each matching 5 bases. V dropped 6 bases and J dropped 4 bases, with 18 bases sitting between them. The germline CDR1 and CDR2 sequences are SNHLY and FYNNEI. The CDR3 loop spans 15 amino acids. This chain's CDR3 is CASSQDRAGTETQYF. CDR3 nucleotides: TGTGCCAGCAGCCAAGATCGAGCAGGGACAGAGACCCAGTACTTC.

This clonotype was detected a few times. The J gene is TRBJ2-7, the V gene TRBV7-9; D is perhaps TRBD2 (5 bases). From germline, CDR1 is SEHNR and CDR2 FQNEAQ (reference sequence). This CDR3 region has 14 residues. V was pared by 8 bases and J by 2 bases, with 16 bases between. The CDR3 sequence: CASVRERVTYEQYF. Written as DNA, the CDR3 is TGTGCCAGCGTAAGAGAGAGGGTAACCTACGAGCAGTACTTC.

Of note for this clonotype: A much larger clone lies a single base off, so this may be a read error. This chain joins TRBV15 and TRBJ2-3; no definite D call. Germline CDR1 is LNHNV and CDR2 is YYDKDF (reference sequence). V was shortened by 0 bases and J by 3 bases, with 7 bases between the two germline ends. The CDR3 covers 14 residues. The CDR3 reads CATSRDRATDTQYF. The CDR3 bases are TGTGCCACCAGCAGAGATCGGGCAACAGATACGCAGTATTTT.

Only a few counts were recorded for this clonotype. DNA for the CDR3: TGTGCCAGCAGCTTGCGACTAGCTCGAGAGACCCAGTACTTC. This codes for CASSLRLARETQYF. This chain links TRBV13 with TRBJ2-4; 7 bases line up with TRBD2. The J call is uncertain, as TRBJ2-5 better fits the DNA end. CDR1 is PRHDT and CDR2 is FYEKMQ in the germline V gene (reference sequence). CDR3 length: 14 residues.

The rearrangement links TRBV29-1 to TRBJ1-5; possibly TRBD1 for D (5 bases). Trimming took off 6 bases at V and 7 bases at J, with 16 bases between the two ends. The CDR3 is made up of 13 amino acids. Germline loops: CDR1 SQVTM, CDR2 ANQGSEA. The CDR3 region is CSVGDLGGQPQHF. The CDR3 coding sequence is TGCAGCGTGGGGGACCTGGGCGGACAGCCCCAGCATTTT.